The sequence of this T cell receptor (beta chain) was determined in a study of CD8 T cells in Susac syndrome. A quantity of roughly 0.5 to 1 ug RNA underwent reverse transcription using random hexamers. Amplification of TCR beta CDR3 by immunoSEQ multiplex PCR spanned 54 Vbeta and 13 Jbeta. Each CDR3 protein gets one entry after TCRdb re-called the immunoSEQ multiplex PCR reads with MiXCR. The data hold some 100,000 distinct CDR3 sequences, with 85% to 95% observed a single time. Details on this clonotype: Its antigen is still unknown.

Through negative isolation, CD4+ and CD8+ T cells were obtained, while TEMRA cells were enriched using FACS. The V end was cut by 2 bases, the J end by 5 bases, with 12 bases between. This CDR3 comprises 13 residues. Per the germline V gene, CDR1 is DFQATT and CDR2 is SNEGSKA (reference sequence). Points from the study as a whole: It was acknowledged in the study that its TCR sequencing and HLA analysis involved a relatively small number of individuals.

The chain combines TRBV20-1 with TRBJ1-1, with D tentatively TRBD1 (6 bases). The sample taken for sequencing was CD4+ T cells from PBMCs. The clonotype comes from a human donor with multiple sclerosis. The CDR3 DNA reads TGCAGTGCTAGACGTACAGGGAGAACTGAAGCTTTCTTT. As protein: CSARRTGRTEAFF.